Sequencing of this T cell receptor beta chain was carried out in a study of regulatory T cells in long-lasting Graves disease. Relying on iRepertoire HTBI primers and Arm-PCR of CDR3 regions, the team built TCR beta libraries. From the multiplex PCR reads, TCRdb called clonotypes with MiXCR, one entry per CDR3 protein. The sample lists around 450,000 distinct CDR3 sequences, 15% to 20% occurring once. The CDR3 extends over 16 amino acids. Looked up from germline, CDR1 is LGHDT and CDR2 is YNNKEL (reference sequence). V gave up 0 bases and J gave up 6 bases; unmatched junction bases: 6. The time point is: newly diagnosed GD, antithyroid drugs for less than 3 months. RNA from PBMCs was the source of the TCR library. These same data were also listed under a study on T cells in Graves' hyperthyroidism and ophthalmopathy.

Here the sequenced sample was peripheral blood mononuclear cells (PBMCs), taken at new diagnosis, from a patient treated with antithyroid drugs. The V call is TRBV3-1, the J call TRBJ2-2; TRBD2 matches 8 bases. This receptor was obtained from a man aged 40-50 years with Graves disease. CDR3 in DNA: TGTGCCAGCAGCCAAGAGGGTAGCGGGATATCCGGGGAGCTGTTTTTT. Amino acids: CASSQEGSGISGELFF.